A selection of T cell receptor beta chains follows, all from one sample in a study of blood T cell repertoires in COVID-19. The table came from immunoSEQ multiplex PCR; TCRdb's copy has only in-frame clones and leaves some out. The sample lists tens of thousands of clones, about 90% occurring once. Sequenced: peripheral blood. These receptors came from a man aged 50 or older with active COVID-19. The CDR3 runs from the conserved cysteine through the conserved F or W. A D gene is named only where the DNA matches it firmly.

v_call,j_call,d_call,cdr3_nt,cdr3_aa
TRBV7-6,TRBJ1-4,-,TGTGCCAGCAGCTCGGGACAAACGACTAATGAAAAACTGTTTTTT,CASSSGQTTNEKLFF
TRBV5-1,TRBJ2-5,-,TGCGCCAGCAGCCCTCTGGAAGGGGAAAAGACCCAGTACTTC,CASSPLEGEKTQYF
TRBV24-1,TRBJ2-1,TRBD2,TGTGCCACCAGTGATCTCACTAGCGGGGCCGATGAGCAGTTCTTC,CATSDLTSGADEQFF
TRBV7-8,TRBJ2-2,-,TGTGCCAGCAGCTTCTCTACGAACACCGGGGAGCTGTTTTTT,CASSFSTNTGELFF
TRBV7-2,TRBJ2-1,-,TGTGCCAGCAGCCTCGTGGTTTACAACAATGAGCAGTTCTTC,CASSLVVYNNEQFF
TRBV7-2,TRBJ2-5,-,TGTGCCAGCAGCTCACAAGAGACCCAGTACTTC,CASSSQETQYF
TRBV28,TRBJ2-7,TRBD1,TGTGCCAGCAGTTTACTTCCGGGACAGGGACACTACGAGCAGTACTTC,CASSLLPGQGHYEQYF
TRBV6-2/TRBV6-3,TRBJ2-3,TRBD2,TGTGCCAGCAGTTATGATAGCGGGAGGGATACGCAGTATTTT,CASSYDSGRDTQYF
TRBV5-1,TRBJ1-3,-,TGCGCCAGCAGCTTGGGGGCAGCCTCTGGAAACACCATATATTTT,CASSLGAASGNTIYF
TRBV10-2,TRBJ2-5,-,TGCGCCAGCAAGGGGTTGGAGACCCAGTACTTC,CASKGLETQYF
TRBV18,TRBJ1-2,-,TGTGCCAGCTCACCACCGGGGGGAGAGGGCTACACCTTC,CASSPPGGEGYTF
TRBV28,TRBJ2-7,TRBD2,TGTGCCAGCAGCCTCGGGGGGGCGGGACCTACCTACGAGCAGTACTTC,CASSLGGAGPTYEQYF
TRBV18,TRBJ2-5,TRBD1,TGTGCCAGCTCATTTGGGACAGGGACACAAGAGACCCAGTACTTC,CASSFGTGTQETQYF
TRBV7-3,TRBJ2-7,TRBD1,TGTGCCAGCAGTAGGGGGCCTTTGTACGAGCAGTACTTC,CASSRGPLYEQYF
TRBV10-3,TRBJ2-5,-,TGTGCCATCAGTGAGTCCAGGGAGACCCAGTACTTC,CAISESRETQYF
TRBV19,TRBJ1-2,TRBD1,TGTGCCAGTAGTATCGGACCGGGACAGGGGAACTATGGCTACACCTTC,CASSIGPGQGNYGYTF
TRBV29-1,TRBJ2-2,-,TGCAGCGTTGTTAGCGGTTTCGGGGAGCTGTTTTTT,CSVVSGFGELFF
TRBV5-4,TRBJ1-1,-,TGTGCCAGCAGCACGGCCAGGGACACTGAAGCTTTCTTT,CASSTARDTEAFF
TRBV3-1/TRBV3-2,TRBJ2-5,TRBD2,TGTGCCAGCAGCCAAGAAGTAGCGGGCGGGAAGACCCAGTACTTC,CASSQEVAGGKTQYF
TRBV4-1,TRBJ1-1,-,TGCGCCAGCAGCCAAGATCGGGCAGGGACTTACAAGGCTTTCTTT,CASSQDRAGTYKAFF